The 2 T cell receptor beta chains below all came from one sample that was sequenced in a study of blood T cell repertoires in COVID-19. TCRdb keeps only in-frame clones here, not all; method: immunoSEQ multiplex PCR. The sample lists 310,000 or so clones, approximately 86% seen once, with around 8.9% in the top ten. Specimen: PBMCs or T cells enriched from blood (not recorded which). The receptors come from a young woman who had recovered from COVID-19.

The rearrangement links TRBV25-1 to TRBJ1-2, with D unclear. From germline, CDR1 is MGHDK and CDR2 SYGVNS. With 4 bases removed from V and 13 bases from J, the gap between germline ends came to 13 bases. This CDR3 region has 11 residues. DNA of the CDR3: TGTGCCAGCAGTGGCACAGTGCACCGCACCTTC. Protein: CASSGTVHRTF.

CDR3 sequence reads: CASSYGTGRDYGYTF. CDR3 in DNA: TGTGCCAGCAGTTACGGGACAGGGAGAGACTATGGCTACACCTTC. The rearrangement links TRBV6-5 to TRBJ1-2; 9 bases agree with TRBD1. The germline gives CDR1 MNHEY, CDR2 SVGAGI. V dropped 2 bases and J dropped 3; count of bases not matched to a gene: 4. There are 15 residues in the CDR3.